These 29 T cell receptor beta chains came from one sample sequenced in a study of molecular identifiers for immune sequencing clone quantification. Each CDR3 protein gets one entry after TCRdb re-called the PCR reads with MiXCR. The sample records approximately 550,000 distinct CDR3 sequences, about 25% being singletons. Source material: naive CD8+ T cells from blood, with Jurkat cell RNA spiked in. Subset in this sample: FACS-sorted CD8+CD4-CCR7+CD45RA+ naive T cells. The origin of the receptors is a human donor in good health. Some libraries in this study had Jurkat cell RNA spiked in.

The sample holds many counts of this clonotype. The chain links TRBV12-3 or TRBV12-4 to TRBJ2-3; the D gene is possibly TRBD1 (5 bases). The CDR3 extends over 12 amino acids. V lost 10 bases, J lost 7 bases, and 15 bases lay in between. CDR3: CAINLQDHTQYF. The CDR3 bases are TGTGCCATCAACTTACAGGATCATACGCAGTATTTT.

Regarding this clonotype: A clone one base away is much larger, so this may be a read error. The chain links TRBV12-3 or TRBV12-4 to TRBJ2-4, with D perhaps TRBD1 or TRBD2 (5 bases each). The ends were cut back, 4 bases at V and 7 bases at J, with 20 bases in the middle. The CDR3 is made up of 16 amino acids. The CDR3 DNA reads as TGTGCCAGCAGTTCACCCCCCGGGACCCCGAGCAACATTCAGTACTTC. It yields the protein CASSSPPGTPSNIQYF.

The chain uses TRBV27 and TRBJ2-3; a weak D match, TRBD1 (6 bases). The CDR3 runs to 14 residues. Trimming took 4 bases from V and 6 from J, leaving 14 bases between them. Germline V gene sequence: CDR1 MNHEY, CDR2 SMNVEV (reference sequence). CDR3 nucleotide sequence: TGTGCCAGCAGTTGGACAGACTTGGTGGATACGCAGTATTTT. Protein product: CASSWTDLVDTQYF.

This clonotype came up many times. This chain links TRBV7-9 with TRBJ2-2; no clear D gene. Between the trimmed V and J ends, which lost 5 bases and 6 bases, there was a span of 7 bases. In germline, CDR1 is SEHNR, CDR2 FQNEAQ (reference sequence). There are 12 residues in the CDR3. The CDR3: CASSPGSGELFF. In nucleotides, the CDR3 is TGTGCCAGCAGCCCAGGTTCCGGGGAGCTGTTTTTT.

This chain connects TRBV19 to TRBJ2-3; D is undetermined. CDR3 length: 12 amino acids. The germline gives CDR1 LNHDA, CDR2 SQIVND (reference sequence). V was pared by 1 base and J by 4 bases, with 3 bases between. As DNA, the CDR3 is TGTGCCAGTAGTATAGGTCCAGATACGCAGTATTTT. Its translation: CASSIGPDTQYF.

For the CDR3, the DNA is TGTGCCAGCACCTTACAGGGGAGCAATCAGCCCCAGCATTTT. The encoded protein is CASTLQGSNQPQHF. V is TRBV12-3 or TRBV12-4 and J is TRBJ1-5; 7 nucleotides match TRBD1. The CDR3 is 14 amino acids. After removal of 7 bases from V and 1 base from J, the junction contained 4 bases not matched to a gene.

This chain uses TRBV27 with TRBJ2-3; 8 nucleotides match TRBD1. V lost 4 bases, J lost 4 bases, and 13 bases stayed unmatched. There are 17 residues in the CDR3. Germline loops: CDR1 MNHEY, CDR2 SMNVEV (reference sequence). CDR3 nucleotide sequence: TGTGCCAGCAGTTCCCACTTCATTGACAGGGGTGCAGATACGCAGTATTTT. Its protein is CASSSHFIDRGADTQYF.

Note on this clonotype: A read error may explain this, as a much larger clone is one base away. V usage is TRBV7-2 and J usage is TRBJ2-7; D remains unclear. Germline V lookup: CDR1 SGHTA, CDR2 FQGNSA. The CDR3 is made up of 13 amino acids. The CDR3 sequence is CASSPTATYEQCF. CDR3 sequence (DNA): TGTGCCAGCAGCCCGACGGCCACCTACGAGCAGTGCTTC. The full variable domain, rest sourced from reference TRBV7-2 and TRBJ2-7, is GAGVSQSPSNKVTEKGKDVELRCDPISGHTALYWYRQSLGQGLEFLIYFQGNSAPDKSGLPSDRFSAERTGGSVSTLTIQRTQQEDSAVYLCASSPTATYEQCFGPGTRLTVT.

This clonotype was recorded at least ten times. The chain couples TRBV6-6 to TRBJ2-6; 7 bases match TRBD2. Per the germline V gene, CDR1 is MNHNY and CDR2 is SVGAGI (reference sequence). Trimming cost V 3 bases and J 0 bases; bases outside gene matches: 8. The CDR3 covers 18 residues. The CDR3 DNA is TGTGCCAGCAGTTATACGGCAGGGAGGGGCTCTGGGGCCAACGTCCTGACTTTC. It encodes CASSYTAGRGSGANVLTF.

Notes on this clonotype: One end of the junction fails to match germline, which may point to a read error. The V and J genes are TRBV7-9 and TRBJ2-1, with 12 bases lining up with TRBD1. CDR1 and CDR2 from the germline V gene are SEHNR and FQNEAQ (reference sequence). The CDR3 has 15 amino acids. CDR3 residues: CASSLGQGADNGQFF. The CDR3 bases are TGTGCCAGCAGCTTGGGACAGGGGGCCGACAATGGGCAGTTCTTC.

This clonotype was observed many times. This rearrangement joins TRBV4-3 to TRBJ1-2; D is uncertain. CDR1 is LGHNA, CDR2 YSLEER, per germline. The V end lost 0 bases, the J end lost 8 bases, and 16 bases lay between the germline ends. This CDR3 is 15 amino acids long. The CDR3 DNA is TGCGCCAGCAGCCAAGATTTCGGACGGAGCCTAGGCTACACCTTC. It is translated as CASSQDFGRSLGYTF.

The chain employs TRBV27 and TRBJ2-2; 8 nucleotides line up with TRBD1. Germline CDR1 reads MNHEY; CDR2 reads SMNVEV (reference sequence). The CDR3 runs 15 residues. V lost 5 bases and J lost 4; bases outside the gene matches: 6. CDR3 protein: CASSPQGVGTGELFF. CDR3 coding DNA: TGTGCCAGCAGTCCACAGGGGGTTGGCACCGGGGAGCTGTTTTTT.

This chain joins TRBV28 and TRBJ2-5, with 15 bases identical to TRBD2. J lost 4 bases, V lost 8 bases, and 11 bases had no gene match. The length of the CDR3 is 17 residues. Germline values: CDR1 MDHEN, CDR2 SYDVKM. Here the CDR3 reads CASRPKGGLAGGETQYF. Here the CDR3 DNA reads TGTGCCAGCCGACCCAAGGGGGGACTAGCGGGAGGAGAGACCCAGTACTTC.

The V gene is TRBV20-1, the J gene TRBJ1-2; 7 nucleotides line up with TRBD1. Germline loops: CDR1 DFQATT, CDR2 SNEGSKA (reference sequence). The CDR3 sequence is 12 residues long. Losses at the gene ends were 6 bases for V and 8 bases for J; bases not matched to a gene: 9. In DNA form, the CDR3 reads TGCAGTGCCGGAACAGGGGTGCTCGGCTACACCTTC. Residues: CSAGTGVLGYTF.

Of note for this clonotype: This sequence may be a read error, since a much larger clone differs from it by one base. This sequence joins TRBV28 and TRBJ2-2, with TRBD2 matching over 8 bases. The CDR3 is made up of 15 amino acids. Looked up from germline, CDR1 is MDHEN and CDR2 is SYDVKM. CDR3 in amino acids: CATSMVSGNAGELFF. The CDR3 coding sequence is TGTGCCACCTCGATGGTTAGCGGGAACGCCGGGGAGCTGTTTTTT.

This clonotype has ten or more counts. The V and J genes are TRBV14 and TRBJ1-4; TRBD1 agrees at 8 bases. Germline lookup yields CDR1 SGHDN and CDR2 FVKESK. The CDR3 runs to 15 residues. With 0 bases clipped from V and 8 bases from J, the junction kept 5 bases outside the gene matches. The CDR3 DNA reads as TGTGCCAGCAGCCAAGATCGGACAGGGTACGAAAAACTGTTTTTT. Protein product: CASSQDRTGYEKLFF.

This clonotype was detected only a few times. The chain employs TRBV15 and TRBJ2-5; D may be TRBD2 (6 bases). Germline V gene lookup returns CDR1 LNHNV and CDR2 YYDKDF (reference sequence). The V and J ends lost 3 bases and 2 bases respectively, with 10 bases between them. This CDR3 spans 14 amino acids. The CDR3 loop is CATSSGRGQETQYF. CDR3 nucleotide sequence: TGTGCCACCAGCAGCGGGAGAGGGCAAGAGACCCAGTACTTC.

This clonotype came up a few times. The genes are TRBV4-1 and TRBJ2-7, with 7 bases aligning to TRBD2. The CDR3 has 15 residues. The trim removed 1 base at V and 7 bases at J, leaving 10 bases unmatched. Germline V gives CDR1 MGHRA, CDR2 YSYEKL. The CDR3 bases are TGCGCCAGCAGCCAAGGACCTGGACTAGGTAGTGAGCAGTACTTC. This codes for CASSQGPGLGSEQYF.

The rearrangement joins TRBV7-2 to TRBJ1-5, with a weak D call TRBD1 (6 bases). The CDR3 contains 15 residues. V was cut by 5 bases and J by 7 bases, with 18 bases left in between. Germline V gives CDR1 SGHTA, CDR2 FQGNSA. In nucleotides, the CDR3 is TGTGCCAGCAGCGTATATGGGGGCACAGGGCAGCCCCAGCATTTT. Protein: CASSVYGGTGQPQHF. Full variable domain (remainder filled in from reference TRBV7-2 and TRBJ1-5): GAGVSQSPSNKVTEKGKDVELRCDPISGHTALYWYRQSLGQGLEFLIYFQGNSAPDKSGLPSDRFSAERTGGSVSTLTIQRTQQEDSAVYLCASSVYGGTGQPQHFGDGTRLSIL.

The J gene is TRBJ2-5, the V gene TRBV12-3 or TRBV12-4; D is unclear. This CDR3 spans 13 amino acids. The ends were cut back, 5 bases at V and 5 bases at J, with 12 bases in the middle. Written as DNA, the CDR3 is TGTGCCAGCAGTCATTTGGGGTTGGAGACCCAGTACTTC. It yields the protein CASSHLGLETQYF.

This chain joins TRBV20-1 and TRBJ1-5; maybe TRBD1 (5 bases). V dropped 4 bases and J dropped 0 bases, with 19 bases sitting between them. This CDR3 is 17 amino acids long. Germline assignment: CDR1 DFQATT and CDR2 SNEGSKA (reference sequence). CDR3 sequence: CSATPRQPFYSNQPQHF. For the CDR3, the DNA is TGCAGTGCTACCCCCAGACAGCCTTTTTATAGCAATCAGCCCCAGCATTTT.

The chain carries TRBV6-2 or TRBV6-3 and TRBJ2-3, with D uncertain. The germline V gene encodes CDR1 MNHEY and CDR2 SVGEGT. V gave up 2 bases and J gave up 9 bases, with 6 bases separating them. This CDR3 spans 11 amino acids. The CDR3 region is CASSYRRTQYF. As DNA, the CDR3 is TGTGCCAGCAGTTACAGACGGACGCAGTATTTT.

In regard to this clonotype: The CDR3 does not close with the conserved phenylalanine or tryptophan, likely indicating a read error. V is TRBV7-3 and J is TRBJ2-1; TRBD2 agrees at 10 bases. The CDR3 spans 18 residues. The germline V gene has CDR1 SGHTA and CDR2 FQGTGA. Losses at the gene ends were 1 base for V and 8 bases for J; bases not matched to a gene: 14. For the CDR3, the DNA is TGTGCCAGCAGCTTAAAGGGCTGGGCTAGCGGGAGTCTGGATGAGCAGTTCATC. Its protein is CASSLKGWASGSLDEQFI.

This clonotype was detected a few times. The chain carries TRBV15 and TRBJ2-3; no clear D. The CDR3 runs to 15 residues. Trimming took 1 base from V and 3 from J, leaving 11 bases between them. In germline, CDR1 is LNHNV, CDR2 YYDKDF (reference sequence). In nucleotides, the CDR3 is TGTGCCACCAGCAGAGCCTCACAATTGACAGATACGCAGTATTTT. This translates into CATSRASQLTDTQYF.

In regard to this clonotype: The junction departs from germline at one end; a sequencing error may be responsible. The V call is TRBV7-8, the J call TRBJ2-1; the D gene could be TRBD1 or TRBD2 (6 bases each). Germline assignment: CDR1 SGHVS and CDR2 FQNEAQ. The CDR3 contains 13 residues. This chain's CDR3 is CASSLIGGDEQLF. CDR3 nucleotide sequence: TGTGCCAGCAGCTTAATCGGGGGCGATGAGCAGCTCTTC.

This clonotype was recorded at least ten times. V is TRBV14 and J is TRBJ2-3; 8 bases align to TRBD1. CDR1 and CDR2 from the germline V gene are SGHDN and FVKESK. This CDR3 is 15 amino acids long. The V and J ends lost 4 bases and 2 bases, in that order; junction bases with no gene match: 5. The CDR3 spells CASSRETGVTDTQYF. The CDR3 DNA follows: TGTGCCAGCAGCCGAGAGACAGGGGTCACAGATACGCAGTATTTT.

At least ten counts were recorded for this clonotype. This sequence joins TRBV23-1 and TRBJ2-2; a possible D gene is TRBD1 (6 bases). TRBV23-1 is an ORF, and what it does is uncertain. V dropped 6 bases and J dropped 0 bases, with 11 bases sitting between them. This CDR3 comprises 15 residues. The CDR3: CASRPRGSNTGELFF. The CDR3, as DNA: TGCGCCAGCAGGCCCAGGGGATCGAACACCGGGGAGCTGTTTTTT.

A word on this clonotype: A clone one base away is much larger, so this may be a read error. The V call is TRBV7-2, the J call TRBJ2-7; no firm D call. Germline lookup yields CDR1 SGHTA and CDR2 FQGNSA. With 8 bases removed from V and 0 bases from J, the gap between germline ends came to 14 bases. This CDR3 contains 14 residues. The CDR3 is CASRSDIPSYEQYF. The CDR3, as DNA: TGTGCCAGCCGCTCCGACATACCCTCCTACGAGCAGTACTTC. The full variable domain, rest sourced from reference TRBV7-2 and TRBJ2-7, is GAGVSQSPSNKVTEKGKDVELRCDPISGHTALYWYRQSLGQGLEFLIYFQGNSAPDKSGLPSDRFSAERTGGSVSTLTIQRTQQEDSAVYLCASRSDIPSYEQYFGPGTRLTVT.

To note about this clonotype: At one boundary the junction diverges from the germline segment, which might be a read error. This rearrangement joins TRBV5-6 to TRBJ1-3; D call uncertain. Per germline, CDR1 SGHDT and CDR2 YYEEEE. There are 15 residues in the CDR3. CDR3 amino acids: CASSLVSVSGNAIYF. The CDR3 nucleotides read TGTGCCAGCAGCTTGGTTTCCGTGTCTGGAAACGCCATATATTTT.